This passage covers 9 T cell receptor beta chains from one sample sequenced in a study of tumor-infiltrating lymphocytes in primary liver carcinoma. cDNA specific to TCR beta was made from about 0.45 ug of total RNA, with a constant-region primer employed for priming. Each TCR beta library was derived from three nested multiplex PCR rounds that employed slightly modified ARM-PCR. Two initial PCR rounds of about 9 cycles each paired TRBV1-TRBV30 forward primers with a C-beta reverse primer. TCRdb itself ran the multiplex PCR reads through MiXCR, one entry per CDR3 protein. Of about 100,000 distinct CDR3 sequences in the sample, approximately 71% are singletons; the top ten hold around 9.1%. Joint extraction of RNA and DNA used roughly 18-34 mg of bulk tissue that was unsorted. Sequencing input: liver tumor tissue from sampling region 5. The subset denotes: tumor region T5, tumor centre. The receptors come from a woman aged 55 to 70 with primary liver carcinoma and hepatitis B virus infection.

A remark on this clonotype: The CDR3 does not end in the conserved phenylalanine or tryptophan, so this is likely a read error. V and J are TRBV11-2 and TRBJ2-5, with D perhaps matching TRBD1 (5 bases). The CDR3 is made up of 13 amino acids. CDR1 is SGHAT, CDR2 FQNNGV, per germline. CDR3 bases: TGTGCCACCAGCTTAGATAGGGGAGAGACCCAGTACTTA. This sequence encodes CATSLDRGETQYL.

Remarks on this clonotype: No conserved phenylalanine or tryptophan is present at the end of the CDR3, so a read error is the likely explanation. The genes are TRBV11-3 and TRBJ2-3, with D unresolved. CDR3 size: 14 residues. Per germline, CDR1 SGHNT and CDR2 YENEEA. The CDR3: CASSFRTNTDTQYL. The CDR3 DNA sequence: TGTGCCAGCAGCTTCAGAACTAACACAGATACACAGTATCTT.

Of note for this clonotype: An end of the junction does not agree with germline; a read error may underlie this. This rearrangement joins TRBV5-1 to TRBJ2-1; either TRBD1 or TRBD2 may fit D (5 bases each). The germline gives CDR1 SGHRS, CDR2 YFSETQ. The CDR3 loop spans 15 amino acids. The CDR3 DNA follows: TGCGCCAGCAGCTTCCGGGACCTACCCTACAATAAGCAGTTCTTC. It is translated as CASSFRDLPYNKQFF.

A word on this clonotype: Compared with germline, one end of the junction differs, possibly owing to a read error. The chain uses TRBV11-2 and TRBJ2-3; no reliable D call. CDR3 length: 15 residues. Germline V gene sequence: CDR1 SGHAT, CDR2 FQNNGV. Here the CDR3 DNA reads TGTGCCAGCAGGCCCTCTACGATTAGCATAGATACGCAATATTTT. Protein product: CASRPSTISIDTQYF.

Remarks on this clonotype: A clone one base away is much larger, so this may be a read error. The gene calls are TRBV10-3 and TRBJ1-3; 7 nucleotides match TRBD1. CDR3 length equals 15 residues. Germline V gene lookup returns CDR1 ENHRY and CDR2 SYGVKD. The CDR3 DNA follows: TGTGCCATCAGTGGCCAGACAGGGCTCGGAAACGCCATATATTTT. This codes for CAISGQTGLGNAIYF.

About this clonotype: The conserved closing phenylalanine or tryptophan is absent in this CDR3, likely reflecting a read error. V is TRBV5-5 and J is TRBJ2-2, with a weak D call TRBD2 (6 bases). From germline, CDR1 is SGHKS and CDR2 YYEKEE (reference sequence). CDR3 length equals 15 residues. In nucleotides, the CDR3 is TGTGCCAGCAACTTGGGAGGCCCAAACACCGGGGAGCTGTTTTAT. It is translated as CASNLGGPNTGELFY.

This clonotype was observed at least ten times. The chain employs TRBV28 and TRBJ2-1; TRBD2 aligns across 10 bases. The germline V gene encodes CDR1 MDHEN and CDR2 SYDVKM. This CDR3 is 15 amino acids long. Trimming at V came to 3 bases and at J to 9 bases, leaving 8 bases not matched to a gene. CDR3 sequence (DNA): TGTGCCAGCAGTTTCGGGGGACTAGCGTTGGGTGAGCAGTTCTTC. It translates to CASSFGGLALGEQFF.

Worth noting for this clonotype: The germline gene is not matched at one end of the junction; a read error may be the cause. V gene TRBV3-1 combines with J gene TRBJ2-1; 7 bases map to TRBD2. Germline V CDR1 and CDR2: LGHDT, YNNKEL (reference sequence). The CDR3 totals 15 residues. The CDR3 spells CASSQWGGVSNDQFF. The CDR3 DNA follows: TGTGCCAGCAGCCAATGGGGAGGGGTAAGCAATGACCAGTTCTTC.

This clonotype is a singleton in its sample. The chain combines TRBV12-3 or TRBV12-4 with TRBJ2-1; 7 bases fit TRBD1. The CDR3 consists of 15 residues. CDR3 in amino acids: CTGSPWDRNYNEQFF. The CDR3 nucleotides read TGTACCGGCAGTCCCTGGGACAGAAATTACAATGAGCAGTTCTTC.